This T cell receptor (beta chain) was sequenced during a study of T cell responses to AZD1222 COVID-19 vaccine. This clone is a singleton in its sample. This CDR3 contains 14 residues. Germline CDR1 is MGHRA and CDR2 is YSYEKL. Trimming removed 4 bases at V and 13 bases at J, with 22 bases between. The data were produced by immunoSEQ multiplex PCR, yet TCRdb's version contains in-frame clones alone and is incomplete. The sample records about 140,000 clones, approximately 92% being singletons. The chain recombines TRBV4-1 with TRBJ1-1, with D unclear. The source was peripheral blood, collected on day 0 of AZD1222 vaccination. This TCR derives from an adult in good health. CDR3 sequence: CASSPIMYDGHGFF. The DNA of the CDR3 is TGCGCCAGCAGCCCAATTATGTACGACGGGCACGGTTTCTTT.